Below, one T cell receptor (beta chain) is given with its context. These data belong to a study of early T cells in non-severe SARS-CoV-2 infection. The CDR3 contains 13 residues. V was cut by 7 bases and J by 5 bases, with 14 bases left in between. CDR1 and CDR2 from the germline V gene are SGHAT and FQNNGV. Using its own MiXCR run on the 5' RACE reads, TCRdb lists one record per CDR3 protein. The sample records 75,000 to 100,000 distinct CDR3 sequences, roughly 13% being singletons. The sequenced sample was whole blood. This chain connects TRBV11-2 to TRBJ2-5; D remains ambiguous. The TCR was taken from an adult who was a healthcare worker with PCR-confirmed SARS-CoV-2 infection or an uninfected control (not recorded which). For the CDR3, the DNA is TGTGCCAGCACCAATCCCTCCCGGGAGACCCAGTACTTC. Translation: CASTNPSRETQYF.